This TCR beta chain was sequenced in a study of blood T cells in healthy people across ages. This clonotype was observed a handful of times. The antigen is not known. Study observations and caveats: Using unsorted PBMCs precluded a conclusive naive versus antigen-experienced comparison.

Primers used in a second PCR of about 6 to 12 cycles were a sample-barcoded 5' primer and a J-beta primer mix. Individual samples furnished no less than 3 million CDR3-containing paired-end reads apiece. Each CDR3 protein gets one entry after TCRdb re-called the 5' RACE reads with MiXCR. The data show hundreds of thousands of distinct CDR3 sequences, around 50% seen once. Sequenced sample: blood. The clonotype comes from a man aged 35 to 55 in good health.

The CDR3 DNA is TGTGCCAGCAGCCAAGATCACACAGCCTATACGCAGTATTTT. Encoded protein: CASSQDHTAYTQYF. The V gene is TRBV3-1, the J gene TRBJ2-3, with D uncertain. The CDR3 spans 14 residues. V shed 0 bases and J shed 7 bases, with 11 bases lying between them. From germline, CDR1 is LGHDT and CDR2 YNNKEL (reference sequence).